This entry lists 5 T cell receptor beta chains sequenced from one sample in a study of T cell repertoires in ileal Crohn's disease. TCRdb keeps only in-frame clones here, not all; method: immunoSEQ multiplex PCR. The sample shows 2,000 to 2,500 clones, about nine tenths of them seen only once. Sample time point: neoterminal ileum biopsy at postoperative endoscopy, about 6 months after surgery. Input material: ileal tissue. The receptors were gathered from an adult with Crohn's disease.

The chain has TRBV7-2 and TRBJ1-2, with TRBD1 identical over 11 bases. Losses at the gene ends were 5 bases for V and 2 bases for J; bases not matched to a gene: 4. This CDR3 comprises 15 residues. Germline CDR1 is SGHTA and CDR2 is FQGNSA. This chain's CDR3 is CASSPDRGRNYGYTF. The CDR3 region has the DNA TGTGCCAGCAGCCCGGACAGGGGGCGCAACTATGGCTACACCTTC.

V and J are TRBV6-1 and TRBJ1-6; D gene ambiguous. The CDR3 extends over 14 amino acids. Germline V gene sequence: CDR1 MNHNS, CDR2 SASEGT. Between the trimmed V and J ends, which lost 8 bases and 0 bases, there was a span of 8 bases. The CDR3 DNA reads TGTGCCAGCGGGGAGAGCTCCTATAATTCACCCCTCCACTTT. Translation gives CASGESSYNSPLHF.

The V and J genes are TRBV5-1 and TRBJ1-1; D may be TRBD1 (6 bases). Deletions cut 0 bases from V and 5 bases from J, with 14 bases between. CDR3 size: 15 residues. The germline gives CDR1 SGHRS, CDR2 YFSETQ. The CDR3 DNA sequence: TGCGCCAGCAGCTTGGAGGCAGGGGTGCGGACTGAAGCTTTCTTT. Amino acids: CASSLEAGVRTEAFF.

The rearrangement joins TRBV30 to TRBJ1-3; 9 bases are shared with TRBD1. The CDR3 totals 17 residues. V dropped 0 bases and J dropped 4; count of bases not matched to a gene: 10. Looked up from germline, CDR1 is GTSNPN and CDR2 is SVGIG (reference sequence). CDR3 residues: CAWSVRGTGFDGNTIYF. Here the CDR3 DNA reads TGTGCCTGGAGTGTACGTGGGACAGGGTTCGACGGAAACACCATATATTTT.

Only a few counts were recorded for this clone. This chain uses TRBV28 with TRBJ2-7; a weak D match, TRBD2 (5 bases). Germline values: CDR1 MDHEN, CDR2 SYDVKM. The CDR3 covers 14 residues. V was pared by 3 bases and J by 3 bases, with 12 bases between. The CDR3 sequence: CASSFSSEGYEQYF. For the CDR3, the DNA is TGTGCCAGCAGTTTTAGTTCAGAGGGCTACGAGCAGTACTTC.